This TCR beta chain was sequenced for a study of STAT3 mutations in large granular lymphocyte leukemia. Whole-study findings and limits: In T-cell large granular lymphocyte leukemia, about half of patients showed multiple immunodominant subclonotypes.

Method: immunoSEQ multiplex PCR; TCRdb's copy keeps in-frame clones and lacks some. Seen here are about 1,800 clones, around 60% observed once, and the top ten hold 34%. Germline-derived CDR1 and CDR2 are SEHNR and FQNEAQ (reference sequence). The CDR3 has 15 residues. V shed 2 bases and J shed 5 bases, with 13 bases lying between them. About this clone: The target antigen is unknown.

The source material was peripheral blood mononuclear cells. The gene calls are TRBV7-9 and TRBJ1-5, with D perhaps TRBD1 (6 bases). This clonotype originated in a man aged 55 to 70 with T-cell large granular lymphocyte leukemia. Some clones in this sample may be carry-over from other donors' samples. The CDR3 nucleotides are TGTGCCAGCAGCTTATCCGGGGGCTTTGATCAGCCCCAGCATTTT. As protein: CASSLSGGFDQPQHF.